The 31 T cell receptor beta chains below were found in one sample sequenced in a study of blood T cell repertoires in COVID-19 (dated by TCRdb to the early 2020s). The library was made by the immunoSEQ multiplex PCR assay. TCRdb carries this immuneACCESS record with in-frame sequences only. Its versions omit some clonotypes, under half of them owing to an unresolved V gene in the studies checked, with the rest unexplained. In this sample the table shows over 200,000 clones, roughly nine tenths of which occur a single time. The biggest ten clones account for about a tenth of the sample. The sample taken for sequencing was PBMCs or T cells enriched from blood (not recorded which). These receptors were collected from a man aged 25 to 45 who had recovered from COVID-19.

The chain has TRBV7-2 and TRBJ2-1; 13 bases fit TRBD2. The CDR3 has 16 amino acids. Germline V CDR1 and CDR2: SGHTA, FQGNSA. The J segment lost 6 bases and the V segment lost 3 bases, leaving 5 bases of the junction unmatched. DNA for the CDR3: TGTGCCAGCAGCTTCTGGACTAGCGGGAGCGCCAATGAGCAGTTCTTC. Amino acids: CASSFWTSGSANEQFF.

The chain has TRBV27 and TRBJ1-6, with 7 bases aligning to TRBD1. Per the germline V gene, CDR1 is MNHEY and CDR2 is SMNVEV (reference sequence). The V and J ends lost 6 bases and 5 bases, in that order; junction bases with no gene match: 10. The CDR3 has 16 amino acids. Here the CDR3 DNA reads TGTGCCAGCAGCCAACGACAGGGCGGGGATAATTCACCCCTCCACTTT. Its protein is CASSQRQGGDNSPLHF.

This clone occurred once. V gene TRBV27 combines with J gene TRBJ2-7; 7 positions agree with TRBD2. CDR3 size: 13 residues. Trimming removed 8 bases from V and 3 bases from J; junction bases left unmatched: 7. Germline CDR1 and CDR2: MNHEY and SMNVEV (reference sequence). Written as DNA, the CDR3 is TGTGCCAGCCATAAAGCGGGACTCTACGAGCAGTACTTC. It is translated as CASHKAGLYEQYF.

This clone was detected only once. This rearrangement joins TRBV19 to TRBJ1-1, with 7 bases matching TRBD1. CDR3 length equals 13 residues. V trimming: 10 bases; J trimming: 4 bases; junction bases outside the gene matches: 9. Germline CDR1 is LNHDA and CDR2 is SQIVND (reference sequence). The CDR3 protein is CAINDRESTEAFF. The DNA of the CDR3 is TGTGCCATTAACGACAGGGAAAGCACTGAAGCTTTCTTT.

The chain is built from TRBV9 and TRBJ1-1, with 12 bases aligning to TRBD1. This CDR3 has 15 residues. Germline V gene sequence: CDR1 SGDLS, CDR2 YYNGEE. V lost 3 bases to trimming and J lost 7 bases; unmatched junction nucleotides: 7. CDR3 sequence reads: CASSALGQGAVEAFF. CDR3 in DNA: TGTGCCAGCAGCGCCCTGGGACAGGGGGCGGTTGAAGCTTTCTTT.

In DNA, the CDR3 is TGCGCCAGCAGCGGGACAGGGGAACGAAACACCATATATTTT. Its protein is CASSGTGERNTIYF. The chain carries TRBV23-1 and TRBJ1-3; 10 bases match TRBD1. TRBV23-1 is given ORF status, its function remaining uncertain. This CDR3 has 14 residues. The V segment lost 6 bases and the J segment 5 bases; nucleotides outside the gene matches: 4.

This clone was seen once. The rearrangement joins TRBV7-9 to TRBJ2-7; D may be TRBD1 (5 bases). Trimming took 2 bases from V and 0 from J, leaving 14 bases between them. Germline assignment: CDR1 SEHNR and CDR2 FQNEAQ (reference sequence). The CDR3 loop spans 16 amino acids. The CDR3 sequence is CASSLRGSASSYEQYF. CDR3 in DNA: TGTGCCAGCAGCTTAAGGGGATCGGCCAGCTCCTACGAGCAGTACTTC.

The chain recombines TRBV18 with TRBJ1-5, with 7 bases matching TRBD1. The CDR3 consists of 15 residues. Germline V lookup: CDR1 KGHSH, CDR2 LQKENI. Germline trimming cut 2 bases from V and 7 bases from J; bases unmatched to any gene: 8. The CDR3 DNA is TGTGCCAGCTCACCAGACAGGGTATTATTCCAGCCCCAGCATTTT. Translating gives CASSPDRVLFQPQHF.

V and J are TRBV4-2 and TRBJ2-5; 12 bases are a match to TRBD2. Germline loops: CDR1 LGHNA, CDR2 YNFKEQ. The CDR3 is made up of 17 amino acids. V lost 3 bases, J lost 4 bases, and 9 bases stayed unmatched. The CDR3 loop reads CASSHRLAGGPGETQYF. In DNA form, the CDR3 reads TGTGCCAGCAGCCACCGGCTAGCGGGGGGGCCGGGAGAGACCCAGTACTTC.

The chain couples TRBV6-5 to TRBJ2-7; TRBD2 matches at 8 bases. This CDR3 is 13 amino acids long. The germline V gene has CDR1 MNHEY and CDR2 SVGAGI. The trim removed 6 bases at V and 3 bases at J, leaving 4 bases unmatched. In nucleotides, the CDR3 is TGTGCCAGCAGCCACGGGGGGGGCTACGAGCAGTACTTC. Protein product: CASSHGGGYEQYF.

The chain has TRBV7-9 and TRBJ2-7; tentative D call: TRBD1 (5 bases). CDR1 and CDR2 from the germline V gene are SEHNR and FQNEAQ (reference sequence). There are 13 residues in the CDR3. V was cut by 5 bases and J by 3 bases, with 11 bases left in between. As DNA, the CDR3 is TGTGCCAGCAGCCCAGACAGCAACTACGAGCAGTACTTC. Its protein is CASSPDSNYEQYF.

Only one count was recorded for this clone. The J gene is TRBJ1-1, the V gene TRBV29-1, with a weak D call TRBD1 (5 bases). Trimming cost V 0 bases and J 1 base, with 21 bases left between them. CDR3 length equals 18 residues. CDR1 and CDR2 (germline): SQVTM, ANQGSEA. The CDR3 loop is CSVEDPRSGWLRNTEAFF. CDR3 nucleotides: TGCAGCGTTGAAGATCCACGTTCAGGGTGGCTCAGGAACACTGAAGCTTTCTTT.

V is TRBV11-2 and J is TRBJ1-5, with D perhaps matching TRBD1 (6 bases). Per the germline V gene, CDR1 is SGHAT and CDR2 is FQNNGV. Between the trimmed V and J ends, which lost 5 bases and 0 bases, there was a span of 8 bases. The CDR3 runs to 14 residues. The CDR3 coding sequence is TGTGCCAGCAGCAACAGGGTTAGCAATCAGCCCCAGCATTTT. Protein product: CASSNRVSNQPQHF. Filled out from reference TRBV11-2 and TRBJ1-5, the complete variable domain reads EAGVAQSPRYKIIEKRQSVAFWCNPISGHATLYWYQQILGQGPKLLIQFQNNGVVDDSQLPKDRFSAERLKGVDSTLKIQPAKLEDSAVYLCASSNRVSNQPQHFGDGTRLSIL.

The rearrangement uses TRBV4-3 and TRBJ2-5, with 8 bases aligning to TRBD2. The trim removed 6 bases at V and 5 bases at J, leaving 11 bases unmatched. CDR1 and CDR2 from the germline V gene are LGHNA and YSLEER. This CDR3 contains 15 residues. CDR3 sequence: CASRRTGLAQETQYF. Here the CDR3 DNA reads TGCGCCAGCAGACGTACAGGACTAGCTCAGGAGACCCAGTACTTC.

The V gene is TRBV27, the J gene TRBJ2-1; 10 nucleotides match TRBD2. V dropped 2 bases and J dropped 3; count of bases not matched to a gene: 4. From germline, CDR1 is MNHEY and CDR2 SMNVEV (reference sequence). The length of the CDR3 is 16 residues. CDR3: CASSLDRTSGYNEQFF. The DNA of the CDR3 is TGTGCCAGCAGTTTAGACAGGACTAGCGGCTACAATGAGCAGTTCTTC.

This clone is a singleton in its sample. The rearrangement joins TRBV2 to TRBJ2-5; a possible D gene is TRBD1 (5 bases). The CDR3 length is 13 residues. Germline V CDR1 and CDR2: SNHLY, FYNNEI. The V end lost 6 bases, the J end lost 5 bases, and 13 bases lay between the germline ends. This chain's CDR3 is CASSLRDGETQYF. The CDR3 nucleotides read TGTGCCAGCAGCCTCAGGGATGGGGAGACCCAGTACTTC.

V and J are TRBV4-2 and TRBJ2-1; TRBD2 matches 14 bases. The germline V gene encodes CDR1 LGHNA and CDR2 YNFKEQ. J was trimmed by 10 bases and V by 2 bases; bases with no gene match: 7. This CDR3 comprises 16 residues. Written as DNA, the CDR3 is TGTGCCAGCAGCCAACTAGGGACTAGCGGGAGAGGAGAGCAGTTCTTC. Translation: CASSQLGTSGRGEQFF.

This chain connects TRBV7-9 to TRBJ2-5; D perhaps matches TRBD1 (5 bases). CDR3 length: 13 residues. The V end lost 5 bases, the J end lost 5 bases, and 12 bases lay between the germline ends. CDR1 SEHNR and CDR2 FQNEAQ come from the germline V gene (reference sequence). CDR3 in DNA: TGTGCCAGCAGCCCTAGGGGCGGTGAGACCCAGTACTTC. Its translation is CASSPRGGETQYF.

This clone was seen once. The chain is built from TRBV6-2 or TRBV6-3 and TRBJ1-6; D remains ambiguous. CDR3 length: 17 residues. CDR1 is MNHEY and CDR2 is SVGEGT in the germline V gene. Trimming took off 3 bases at V and 0 bases at J, with 12 bases between the two ends. The CDR3 DNA sequence: TGTGCCAGCAGTTATCACGGACTAAGCTCCTATAATTCACCCCTCCACTTT. Amino acids: CASSYHGLSSYNSPLHF.

This rearrangement joins TRBV9 to TRBJ2-3, with 9 nucleotides matching TRBD2. The CDR3 has 16 residues. V trimming: 4 bases; J trimming: 0 bases; junction bases outside the gene matches: 6. Germline V CDR1 and CDR2: SGDLS, YYNGEE. This CDR3 reads CASSPRLAASTDTQYF. Written as DNA, the CDR3 is TGTGCCAGCAGCCCCCGACTAGCGGCCAGCACAGATACGCAGTATTTT.

The chain carries TRBV7-2 and TRBJ2-4; 7 bases match TRBD1. CDR1 is SGHTA and CDR2 is FQGNSA in the germline V gene. V was pared by 7 bases and J by 6 bases, with 12 bases of the junction left unmatched. CDR3 length: 15 amino acids. This CDR3 is CASTQNSAGGNIQYF. CDR3 in DNA: TGTGCCAGCACACAGAACTCCGCAGGGGGAAACATTCAGTACTTC. Combining the CDR3 with reference TRBV7-2 and TRBJ2-4 gives the whole variable domain GAGVSQSPSNKVTEKGKDVELRCDPISGHTALYWYRQSLGQGLEFLIYFQGNSAPDKSGLPSDRFSAERTGGSVSTLTIQRTQQEDSAVYLCASTQNSAGGNIQYFGAGTRLSVL.

Here the CDR3 DNA reads TGTGCCAGCAGCCGTACAGGGATTGAGTACGAGCAGTACTTC. The encoded protein is CASSRTGIEYEQYF. This sequence joins TRBV3-1 (or the pseudogene TRBV3-2) and TRBJ2-7; D might be TRBD1 (6 bases). Trimming removed 4 bases from V and 4 bases from J, with 14 bases in between. Germline V gene lookup returns CDR1 LGHDT and CDR2 YNNKEL (reference sequence). This CDR3 is 14 amino acids long.

The CDR3 coding sequence is TGCGCCAGCAGCTTGCGACTAGCGGGAGGGCCGGCAGATACGCAGTATTTT. This gives the protein CASSLRLAGGPADTQYF. This chain joins TRBV5-1 and TRBJ2-3; 14 bases match TRBD2. CDR3 length equals 17 residues. The germline V gene encodes CDR1 SGHRS and CDR2 YFSETQ. V shed 1 base and J 4 bases; nucleotides not matched to a gene: 5.

The gene calls are TRBV27 and TRBJ2-6; perhaps TRBD1 as D (5 bases). CDR1 MNHEY and CDR2 SMNVEV come from the germline V gene (reference sequence). The CDR3 loop spans 15 amino acids. V shed 4 bases and J shed 2 bases, with 9 bases lying between them. In DNA, the CDR3 is TGTGCCAGCAGTTGGCAGGGAACTGGGGCCAACGTCCTGACTTTC. Translating it yields CASSWQGTGANVLTF.

The chain couples TRBV29-1 to TRBJ2-5; D ambiguous. Germline assignment: CDR1 SQVTM and CDR2 ANQGSEA. Trimming left V 4 bases short and J 1 base short, with 7 bases between. The CDR3 has 12 amino acids. The CDR3 region has the DNA TGCAGCGTTGTCTCAGGCCAAGAGACCCAGTACTTC. Protein product: CSVVSGQETQYF.

CDR3 nucleotide sequence: TGCGCCAGCAGCTCCACCATGACAGGGTATTCCAACACCATATATTTT. Its translation is CASSSTMTGYSNTIYF. This chain links TRBV5-1 with TRBJ1-3, with 7 bases matching TRBD1. The CDR3 covers 16 residues. CDR1 SGHRS and CDR2 YFSETQ come from the germline V gene. After removal of 3 bases from V and 7 bases from J, the junction contained 13 bases not matched to a gene.

As regards this clone: Other DNA sequences from this sample encode an identical CDR3 as well. The J gene is TRBJ1-3, the V gene TRBV30; possibly TRBD1 for D (5 bases). The CDR3 spans 14 residues. CDR1 is GTSNPN and CDR2 is SVGIG in the germline V gene (reference sequence). V lost 2 bases, J lost 2 bases, and 10 bases lay in between. CDR3 amino acids: CAWSRGGAGNTIYF. CDR3 coding DNA: TGTGCCTGGAGTCGGGGGGGGGCTGGAAACACCATATATTTT.

The J gene is TRBJ2-7, the V gene TRBV5-4; 7 bases map to TRBD2. This CDR3 spans 14 amino acids. The V segment lost 5 bases and the J segment 4 bases; nucleotides outside the gene matches: 9. Germline CDR1 and CDR2: SGHNT and YYREEE (reference sequence). CDR3 in amino acids: CASSSPSGGYEQYF. The CDR3 DNA sequence: TGTGCCAGCAGTTCCCCTAGCGGAGGATACGAGCAGTACTTC.

The chain employs TRBV9 and TRBJ2-2, with TRBD1 as a possible D gene (5 bases). CDR1 SGDLS and CDR2 YYNGEE come from the germline V gene. Trimming shortened V by 3 bases and J by 2 bases, and 8 bases separated the two germline ends. The CDR3 has 14 residues. The chain's CDR3 is CASSARTNTGELFF. CDR3 bases: TGTGCCAGCAGCGCGAGGACAAACACCGGGGAGCTGTTTTTT.

The chain combines TRBV7-8 with TRBJ2-7; TRBD1 matches at 11 bases. The CDR3 sequence is 15 residues long. Germline trimming cut 3 bases from V and 6 bases from J; bases unmatched to any gene: 7. CDR1 SGHVS and CDR2 FQNEAQ come from the germline V gene. The CDR3 bases are TGTGCCAGCAGCTTTCGGACAGGGGGCTTCTCCGAGCAGTACTTC. Encoded protein: CASSFRTGGFSEQYF.

The chain carries TRBV6-5 and TRBJ2-1; 7 bases agree with TRBD1. V gave up 5 bases and J gave up 7 bases; unmatched junction bases: 8. Germline CDR1 is MNHEY and CDR2 is SVGAGI. This CDR3 region has 14 residues. The CDR3 is CASSHRDSKNEQFF. The CDR3 DNA reads TGTGCCAGCAGTCACCGGGACAGCAAGAATGAGCAGTTCTTC.